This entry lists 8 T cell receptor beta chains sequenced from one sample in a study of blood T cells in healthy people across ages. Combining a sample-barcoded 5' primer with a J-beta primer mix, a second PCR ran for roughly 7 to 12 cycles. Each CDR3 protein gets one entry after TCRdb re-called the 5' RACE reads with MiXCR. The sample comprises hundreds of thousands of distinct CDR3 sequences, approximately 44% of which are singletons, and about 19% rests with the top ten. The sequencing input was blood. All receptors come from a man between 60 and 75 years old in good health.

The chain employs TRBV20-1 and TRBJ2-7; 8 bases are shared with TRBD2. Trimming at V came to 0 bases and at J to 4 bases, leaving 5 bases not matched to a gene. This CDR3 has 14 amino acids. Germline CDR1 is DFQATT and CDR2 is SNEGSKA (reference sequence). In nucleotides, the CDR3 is TGCAGTGCTAGAGATCTGGGCGGGGGGTACGAGCAGTACTTC. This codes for CSARDLGGGYEQYF.

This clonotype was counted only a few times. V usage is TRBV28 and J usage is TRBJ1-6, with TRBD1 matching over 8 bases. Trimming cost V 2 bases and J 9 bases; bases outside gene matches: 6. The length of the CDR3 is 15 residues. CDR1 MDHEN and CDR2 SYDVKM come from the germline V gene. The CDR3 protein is CASSLSQGAVSPLHF. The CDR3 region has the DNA TGTGCCAGCAGTTTAAGCCAGGGGGCAGTTTCACCCCTCCACTTT.

The chain's CDR3 is CASSPSDGLRGAQYF. The CDR3 DNA is TGTGCCAGCAGCCCGAGCGATGGCCTTAGGGGGGCCCAGTACTTC. V is TRBV7-8 and J is TRBJ2-5; D tentatively fits TRBD1 or TRBD2 (6 bases each). Trimming removed 5 bases at V and 9 bases at J, with 22 bases between. CDR1 and CDR2 from the germline V gene are SGHVS and FQNEAQ. This CDR3 is built from 15 residues.

The CDR3 reads CASSGQLGEHYGYTF. Written as DNA, the CDR3 is TGTGCCAGCAGCGGCCAGCTGGGGGAACATTATGGCTACACCTTC. The chain uses TRBV5-6 and TRBJ1-2; a possible D gene is TRBD1 (5 bases). V was pared by 4 bases and J by 5 bases, with 18 bases between. Germline V gene lookup returns CDR1 SGHDT and CDR2 YYEEEE. CDR3 length equals 15 residues. The full variable domain, rest sourced from reference TRBV5-6 and TRBJ1-2, is DAGVTQSPTHLIKTRGQQVTLRCSPKSGHDTVSWYQQALGQGPQFIFQYYEEEERQRGNFPDRFSGHQFPNYSSELNVNALLLGDSALYLCASSGQLGEHYGYTFGSGTRLTVV.

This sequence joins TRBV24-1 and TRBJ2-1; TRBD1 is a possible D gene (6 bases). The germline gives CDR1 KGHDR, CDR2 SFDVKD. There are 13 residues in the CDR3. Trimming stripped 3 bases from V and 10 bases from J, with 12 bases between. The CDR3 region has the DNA TGTGCCACCAGTGATCTGGCCGGGACAGAGCAGTTCTTC. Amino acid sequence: CATSDLAGTEQFF.

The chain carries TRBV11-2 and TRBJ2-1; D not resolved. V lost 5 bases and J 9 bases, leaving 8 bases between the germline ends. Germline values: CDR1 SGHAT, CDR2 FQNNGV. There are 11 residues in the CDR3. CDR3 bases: TGTGCCAGCAGCGCGGTGGGTGAGCAGTTCTTC. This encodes CASSAVGEQFF.

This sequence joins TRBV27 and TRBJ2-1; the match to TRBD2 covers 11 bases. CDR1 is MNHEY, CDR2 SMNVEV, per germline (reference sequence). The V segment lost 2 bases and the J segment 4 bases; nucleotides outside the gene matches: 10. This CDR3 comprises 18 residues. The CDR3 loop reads CASSLTSPGTSGYNEQFF. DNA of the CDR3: TGTGCCAGCAGTTTAACCTCACCCGGGACTAGCGGATACAATGAGCAGTTCTTC.

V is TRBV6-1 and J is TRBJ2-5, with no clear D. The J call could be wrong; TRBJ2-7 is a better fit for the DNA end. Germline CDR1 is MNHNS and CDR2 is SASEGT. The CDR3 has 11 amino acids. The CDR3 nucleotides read TGTGCCGTCGCACGCACCTACGAGCAGTACTTC. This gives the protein CAVARTYEQYF.